Listed here are 24 T cell receptor beta chains from one sample, sequenced in a study of control samples from healthy donors and cancer patients (dated by TCRdb to 2018 to 2021). Library preparation was by the immunoSEQ multiplex PCR assay. Sourced from immuneACCESS, this table was stored by TCRdb with only in-frame sequences that have V and J called. A share of the clones is absent; for the studies checked, an unresolved V gene accounts for under half, and the remainder has no known explanation. Present in this sample are around 110,000 clones, roughly 93% of which were seen just once. The ten largest clones add up to 2% to 3% of the sample. The sequenced sample was blood. All receptors derive from a man between 25 and 39 years old in good health.

This chain links TRBV7-2 with TRBJ1-2; 7 positions match TRBD1. This CDR3 spans 16 amino acids. V dropped 0 bases and J dropped 8; count of bases not matched to a gene: 12. The V gene's germline CDR1 is SGHTA and CDR2 FQGNSA. The DNA of the CDR3 is TGTGCCAGCAGCTTAGCGCTAGGGGGCCCTACGAAGGGCTACACCTTC. Translated, it gives CASSLALGGPTKGYTF.

The chain recombines TRBV5-1 with TRBJ1-6, with D unresolved. Germline V gene data show CDR1 as SGHRS and CDR2 as YFSETQ. This CDR3 has 13 amino acids. The V end lost 2 bases, the J end lost 7 bases, and 7 bases lay between the germline ends. CDR3 sequence reads: CASSFNPNSPLHF. The CDR3 DNA follows: TGCGCCAGCAGCTTCAACCCGAATTCACCCCTCCACTTT.

The rearrangement uses TRBV28 and TRBJ1-2; TRBD1 matches at 8 bases. The CDR3 contains 15 residues. Germline lookup yields CDR1 MDHEN and CDR2 SYDVKM. V dropped 5 bases and J dropped 5; count of bases not matched to a gene: 10. DNA for the CDR3: TGTGCCAGCAGTCCACGTACGACAGGGGTTTATGGCTACACCTTC. Residues: CASSPRTTGVYGYTF.

The V call is TRBV2, the J call TRBJ2-2; 11 bases are shared with TRBD2. The CDR3 extends over 17 amino acids. From germline, CDR1 is SNHLY and CDR2 FYNNEI. The J segment lost 5 bases and the V segment lost 2 bases, leaving 7 bases of the junction unmatched. The CDR3 loop reads CASSERRASGGTGELFF. The DNA of the CDR3 is TGTGCCAGCAGTGAACGAAGGGCTAGCGGGGGGACCGGGGAGCTGTTTTTT.

This clone showed up just once. The chain couples TRBV3-1 (or the pseudogene TRBV3-2) to TRBJ2-5, with TRBD2 matching 9 bases. Per the germline V gene, CDR1 is LGHDT and CDR2 is YNNKEL (reference sequence). J was trimmed by 4 bases and V by 3 bases; bases with no gene match: 6. This CDR3 contains 15 residues. The CDR3 nucleotides are TGTGCCAGCAGCCAGTTAGCGGGGGCGGGAGAGACCCAGTACTTC. It is translated as CASSQLAGAGETQYF.

The chain has TRBV19 and TRBJ1-6, with D perhaps matching TRBD1 (5 bases). The CDR3 covers 14 residues. Germline V lookup: CDR1 LNHDA, CDR2 SQIVND (reference sequence). Trimming stripped 2 bases from V and 7 bases from J, with 9 bases between. This CDR3 reads CASSIRGDNSPLHF. The CDR3 nucleotides are TGTGCCAGTAGTATAAGAGGGGACAATTCACCCCTCCACTTT.

CDR3 sequence (DNA): TGCGCCAGCAAAGTAACAGGGGGCTACAATCAGCCCCAGCATTTT. Protein: CASKVTGGYNQPQHF. The chain combines TRBV23-1 with TRBJ1-5, with 9 bases matching TRBD1. TRBV23-1 is filed as an ORF, its function uncertain. V shed 7 bases, J shed 3 bases, and the junction held 7 bases outside the gene matches. This CDR3 contains 15 residues.

The V call is TRBV24-1, the J call TRBJ1-2; D may be TRBD1 (6 bases). Trimming shortened V by 7 bases and J by 6 bases, and 14 bases separated the two germline ends. CDR3 size: 13 residues. The germline gives CDR1 KGHDR, CDR2 SFDVKD. The CDR3 bases are TGTGCCACCAGCCGCTCATCAGGGGATGGCTACACCTTC. Its translation is CATSRSSGDGYTF.

This clone was detected a few times. J is TRBJ2-6 and V is TRBV2; 7 bases match TRBD1. V trimming: 9 bases; J trimming: 0 bases; junction bases outside the gene matches: 8. The length of the CDR3 is 16 residues. Germline CDR1 is SNHLY and CDR2 is FYNNEI. DNA of the CDR3: TGTGCCAGTCGACAGGGACAATACTCTGGGGCCAACGTCCTGACTTTC. Translated, it gives CASRQGQYSGANVLTF.

This clone appeared once. CDR3 sequence reads: CASRRSVTGGYQPQHF. The CDR3 DNA reads TGTGCCAGCAGGCGATCCGTGACAGGGGGCTATCAGCCCCAGCATTTT. The chain carries TRBV28 and TRBJ1-5; the match to TRBD1 covers 10 bases. The ends lost 6 bases at V and 5 bases at J; junction bases unmatched: 10. Per germline, CDR1 MDHEN and CDR2 SYDVKM. This CDR3 spans 16 amino acids.

This chain uses TRBV5-8 with TRBJ2-2, with D perhaps TRBD1 (6 bases). Trimming left V 7 bases short and J 1 base short, with 11 bases between. This CDR3 contains 14 residues. The germline V gene has CDR1 SGHTS and CDR2 YDEGEE. CDR3 loop: CASRAGVNTGELFF. Here the CDR3 DNA reads TGTGCCAGCCGAGCAGGGGTGAACACCGGGGAGCTGTTTTTT.

The gene calls are TRBV6-1 and TRBJ1-3, with TRBD1 as a possible D gene (5 bases). V was pared by 3 bases and J by 0 bases, with 6 bases between. Germline V gene lookup returns CDR1 MNHNS and CDR2 SASEGT. This CDR3 has 14 amino acids. The CDR3 protein is CASSEGLSGNTIYF. In nucleotides, the CDR3 is TGTGCCAGCAGTGAGGGGCTCTCTGGAAACACCATATATTTT.

The chain has TRBV19 and TRBJ1-6, with D possibly TRBD1 on 5 matching bases. The CDR3 extends over 16 amino acids. Trimming took 3 bases from V and 0 from J, leaving 9 bases between them. Germline CDR1 LNHDA, CDR2 SQIVND (reference sequence). DNA of the CDR3: TGTGCCAGTAGTATTAGCGACAGCTCCTATAATTCACCCCTCCACTTT. As protein: CASSISDSSYNSPLHF.

The chain is built from TRBV5-4 and TRBJ2-6, with a weak D call TRBD1 (5 bases). The CDR3 is made up of 17 amino acids. Germline values: CDR1 SGHNT, CDR2 YYREEE (reference sequence). Trimming removed 1 base from V and 0 bases from J, with 11 bases in between. CDR3 amino acids: CASSLPQGYSGANVLTF. The CDR3 DNA follows: TGTGCCAGCAGCTTGCCGCAGGGCTACTCTGGGGCCAACGTCCTGACTTTC.

This clone has only one observation. CDR3 sequence: CASSLGSGDYGYTF. CDR3 nucleotide sequence: TGCGCCAGCAGCTTGGGAAGCGGCGACTATGGCTACACCTTC. The gene calls are TRBV5-1 and TRBJ1-2; D is undetermined. Trimming removed 0 bases at V and 3 bases at J, with 9 bases between. The length of the CDR3 is 14 residues. Germline V gene sequence: CDR1 SGHRS, CDR2 YFSETQ.

The chain joins TRBV27 to TRBJ1-1; no definite D call. CDR3 length: 12 amino acids. V dropped 4 bases and J dropped 1 base, with 4 bases sitting between them. Per germline, CDR1 MNHEY and CDR2 SMNVEV (reference sequence). For the CDR3, the DNA is TGTGCCAGCAGTTCTTGGAACACTGAAGCTTTCTTT. Translating it yields CASSSWNTEAFF.

V is TRBV5-4 and J is TRBJ1-1; the D gene is possibly TRBD1 (5 bases). Trimming took off 4 bases at V and 6 bases at J, with 13 bases between the two ends. This CDR3 contains 13 residues. Germline V gives CDR1 SGHNT, CDR2 YYREEE (reference sequence). The CDR3, as DNA: TGTGCCAGCAGCCTAAGAAAGGGGCCTGAAGCTTTCTTT. The encoded protein is CASSLRKGPEAFF.

The V gene is TRBV6-5, the J gene TRBJ1-5; D might be TRBD1 (5 bases). This CDR3 contains 14 residues. The V end lost 2 bases, the J end lost 7 bases, and 12 bases lay between the germline ends. Germline-derived CDR1 and CDR2 are MNHEY and SVGAGI. The CDR3, as DNA: TGTGCCAGCAGTTACGCGCAGGGCGGCCAGCCCCAGCATTTT. It yields the protein CASSYAQGGQPQHF.

This chain connects TRBV27 to TRBJ2-3; D is possibly TRBD1 (6 bases). The CDR3 length is 15 residues. CDR1 is MNHEY, CDR2 SMNVEV, per germline (reference sequence). Trimming cost V 6 bases and J 0 bases, with 13 bases left between them. CDR3 residues: CASSPQGRSTDTQYF. DNA for the CDR3: TGTGCCAGCAGCCCTCAGGGGCGAAGCACAGATACGCAGTATTTT.

The chain recombines TRBV7-2 with TRBJ1-2; D is perhaps TRBD1 (5 bases). From germline, CDR1 is SGHTA and CDR2 FQGNSA. V shed 5 bases and J shed 8 bases, with 27 bases lying between them. The CDR3 is 17 residues long. CDR3 protein: CASSSGGGYIGIGGYTF. CDR3 DNA sequence: TGTGCCAGCAGCAGCGGGGGAGGGTATATCGGAATAGGGGGCTACACCTTC. Supplemented by reference TRBV7-2 and TRBJ1-2, the full variable domain reads GAGVSQSPSNKVTEKGKDVELRCDPISGHTALYWYRQSLGQGLEFLIYFQGNSAPDKSGLPSDRFSAERTGGSVSTLTIQRTQQEDSAVYLCASSSGGGYIGIGGYTFGSGTRLTVV.

The chain has TRBV5-1 and TRBJ2-6; TRBD1 is a possible D gene (5 bases). Germline CDR1 reads SGHRS; CDR2 reads YFSETQ. Between the trimmed V and J ends, which lost 0 bases and 0 bases, there was a span of 7 bases. The CDR3 covers 16 residues. The CDR3 protein is CASSLVRDSGANVLTF. CDR3 coding DNA: TGCGCCAGCAGCTTGGTCAGGGACTCTGGGGCCAACGTCCTGACTTTC.

The chain carries TRBV2 and TRBJ1-2; D may be TRBD1 (6 bases). Germline lookup yields CDR1 SNHLY and CDR2 FYNNEI. Trimming removed 1 base at V and 8 bases at J, with 17 bases between. This CDR3 spans 15 amino acids. CDR3 sequence (DNA): TGTGCCAGCAGTGAAGTGTACCCGGGGGCACAGGGCTACACCTTC. It specifies CASSEVYPGAQGYTF.

J is TRBJ1-2 and V is TRBV7-3; 7 bases line up with TRBD1. Germline CDR1 and CDR2: SGHTA and FQGTGA. Unmatched junction bases numbered 9, after V lost 5 bases and J lost 6 bases. CDR3 size: 14 residues. The CDR3 coding sequence is TGTGCCAGCAGCCTCACAGGGGAGTTCGATGGCTACACCTTC. It specifies CASSLTGEFDGYTF.

This sequence joins TRBV3-1 (or the pseudogene TRBV3-2) and TRBJ1-4; D not resolved. The CDR3 extends over 17 amino acids. Per germline, CDR1 LGHDT and CDR2 YNNKEL (reference sequence). V was shortened by 1 base and J by 0 bases, with 12 bases between the two germline ends. In nucleotides, the CDR3 is TGTGCCAGCAGCCAAGTTCTTAGGAGATCAACTAATGAAAAACTGTTTTTT. Translating it yields CASSQVLRRSTNEKLFF.